Detailed here is one TCR beta chain. In Seattle, patients joined the study during active infection and were tracked longitudinally. The sample is drawn from a study of blood T cell repertoires in COVID-19. Study context: Italy, Spain and the United States were the sources of the convalescent and acute COVID-19 samples. In each case, the material was cDNA or gDNA derived from T cells, B-cell-depleted T cells, or PBMCs.

Original analysis: Using reference gene primer amplification, nucleated cell counts were estimated. The method was immunoSEQ multiplex PCR; TCRdb's version includes in-frame clones alone and lacks a portion of them. V, J and clone size are taken as reported in that table, and D and trimming were inferred from the DNA itself. The sample includes 220,000 or so clones, approximately 90% seen only once; the top ten take around 0.84%. Trimming shortened V by 4 bases and J by 2 bases, and 10 bases separated the two germline ends. Germline lookup yields CDR1 SGHRS and CDR2 YFSETQ. CDR3 length equals 14 residues.

This receptor was taken from a man in his sixties with COVID-19, enrolled during active disease. The sequenced sample was peripheral blood. The chain combines TRBV5-1 with TRBJ1-3; D unresolved. Here the CDR3 reads CASSMTSAGNTIYF. In DNA, the CDR3 is TGCGCCAGCAGCATGACATCAGCTGGAAACACCATATATTTT.